This T cell receptor (beta chain) emerged from a study of T cells in localized non-small cell lung cancer. This CDR3 is built from 14 residues. The ends were cut back, 3 bases at V and 3 bases at J, with 11 bases in the middle. CDR1 and CDR2 from the germline V gene are KGHSH and LQKENI. Using immunoSEQ multiplex PCR, the repertoire was profiled, and TCRdb retains in-frame clones only, with some absent. The sample holds 70,000 to 85,000 clones, roughly 84% seen once. This TCR was recovered from a female donor at least 60 years old with stage I lung adenocarcinoma. The sequencing here drew on peripheral blood, taken before any cancer treatment. The rearrangement links TRBV18 to TRBJ1-2; D is ambiguous. CDR3: CASSPSDGYYGYTF. DNA for the CDR3: TGTGCCAGCTCACCCTCCGACGGATACTATGGCTACACCTTC. The whole variable domain, filled in from reference TRBV18 and TRBJ1-2, reads NAGVMQNPRHLVRRRGQEARLRCSPMKGHSHVYWYRQLPEEGLKFMVYLQKENIIDESGMPKERFSAEFPKEGPSILRIQQVVRGDSAAYFCASSPSDGYYGYTFGSGTRLTVV.